The clone carrying this T cell receptor beta chain was counted a few times. Its antigen remains unknown. This entry belongs to a study of response to subunit inactivated influenza vaccine. Study-wide points: The authors suggested that few new T cells are recruited per seasonal influenza vaccination.

TCRdb re-called the RT-PCR reads through MiXCR, storing one row per CDR3 protein. The table lists approximately 480,000 distinct CDR3 sequences, roughly 9.7% of them singletons. Germline lookup yields CDR1 LGHNA and CDR2 YNFKEQ. The ends were cut back, 3 bases at V and 3 bases at J, with 8 bases in the middle. This CDR3 has 13 amino acids. The specimen was PBMCs from blood, collected more than 35 days after vaccination. J is TRBJ1-1 and V is TRBV4-2; D unclear. The sequence was obtained from a man in his fifties or sixties who received an inactivated influenza vaccine. As DNA, the CDR3 is TGTGCCAGCAGCCATAAAACAGACACTGAAGCTTTCTTT. Protein product: CASSHKTDTEAFF.